The source of this T cell receptor beta chain is a study of control samples from healthy donors and cancer patients. The repertoire was sequenced with immunoSEQ multiplex PCR; TCRdb's copy has only in-frame clones and lacks some. The table includes roughly 190,000 clones, roughly nine tenths detected once. This clonotype was sampled from a man aged 25 to 40 in good health. Specimen: blood.

The CDR3 DNA follows: TGTGCCAGCCAAGCCCTGGGGGCCACAGATACGCAGTATTTT. It is translated as CASQALGATDTQYF. The V gene is TRBV28, the J gene TRBJ2-3; a possible D gene is TRBD1 (6 bases). This CDR3 has 14 residues. Germline V gives CDR1 MDHEN, CDR2 SYDVKM. Between the trimmed V and J ends, which lost 8 bases and 2 bases, there was a span of 14 bases.